The source of this T cell receptor (beta chain) is a study of blood T cell repertoires in COVID-19. Study information: PBMCs, B-cell-depleted T cells, or T cells provided the cDNA or gDNA that made up the material.

Germline trimming cut 3 bases from V and 5 bases from J; bases unmatched to any gene: 4. Germline CDR1 reads SGHRS; CDR2 reads YFSETQ. The CDR3 is 14 amino acids. The table came from immunoSEQ multiplex PCR; TCRdb's copy has only in-frame clones and leaves some out. This sample yields tens of thousands of clones, of which nearly 90% are seen a single time; roughly 1.6% belongs to the top ten. The origin of this receptor is a man aged 60 to 75 with acute or convalescent COVID-19. This chain links TRBV5-1 with TRBJ2-3; 9 nucleotides align to TRBD1. The specimen sequenced was peripheral blood. Here the CDR3 DNA reads TGCGCCAGCAGCTCACAGGGGGCTGAAGATACGCAGTATTTT. This sequence encodes CASSSQGAEDTQYF.